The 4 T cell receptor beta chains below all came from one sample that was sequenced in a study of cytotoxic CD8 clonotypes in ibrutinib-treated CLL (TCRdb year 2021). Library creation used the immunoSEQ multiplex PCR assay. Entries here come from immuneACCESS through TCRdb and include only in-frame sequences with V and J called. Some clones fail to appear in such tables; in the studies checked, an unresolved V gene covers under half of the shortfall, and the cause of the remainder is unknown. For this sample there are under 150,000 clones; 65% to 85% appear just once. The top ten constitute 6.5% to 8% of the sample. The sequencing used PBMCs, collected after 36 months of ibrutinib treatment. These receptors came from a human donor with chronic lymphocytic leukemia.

CDR3: CASSLRRSVTNEKLFF. For the CDR3, the DNA is TGTGCCAGTAGTTTGCGGCGATCTGTGACTAATGAAAAACTGTTTTTT. The V and J genes are TRBV19 and TRBJ1-4; D unresolved. Germline CDR1 and CDR2: LNHDA and SQIVND (reference sequence). V was clipped by 5 bases and J by 2 bases, with 15 bases between them. This CDR3 has 16 residues.

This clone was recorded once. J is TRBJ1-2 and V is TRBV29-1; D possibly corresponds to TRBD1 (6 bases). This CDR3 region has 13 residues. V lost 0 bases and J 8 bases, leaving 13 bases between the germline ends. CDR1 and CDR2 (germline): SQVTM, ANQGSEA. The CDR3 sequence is CSVEDLGASGYTF. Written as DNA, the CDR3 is TGCAGCGTTGAAGATCTGGGGGCCTCGGGCTACACCTTC.

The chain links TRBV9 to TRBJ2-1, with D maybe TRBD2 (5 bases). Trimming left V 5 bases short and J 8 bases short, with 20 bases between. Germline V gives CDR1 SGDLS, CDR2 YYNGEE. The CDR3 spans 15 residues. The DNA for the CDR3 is TGTGCCAGCAGGAGTGAACTAGGAGAGTTCCATGAGCAGTTCTTC. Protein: CASRSELGEFHEQFF.

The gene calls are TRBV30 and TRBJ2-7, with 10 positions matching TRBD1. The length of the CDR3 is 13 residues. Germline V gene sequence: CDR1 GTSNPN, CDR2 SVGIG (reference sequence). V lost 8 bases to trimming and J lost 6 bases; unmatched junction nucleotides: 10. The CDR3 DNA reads TGTGCCGGAACGGACAGGGGGTTTGGCGAGCAGTACTTC. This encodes CAGTDRGFGEQYF.